This entry lists 21 T cell receptor beta chains sequenced from one sample in a study of T cells after posttransplantation cyclophosphamide. Repertoires were generated with immunoSEQ multiplex PCR, while TCRdb's copy carries only in-frame clones and drops some. Recorded here are approximately 35,000 clones, with no singletons, and the ten leading clones hold around 4.8%. The sequenced sample consisted of PBMCs. These receptor sequences come from a woman aged 25 to 45 in good health and a related stem cell transplant donor.

This rearrangement joins TRBV6-2 or TRBV6-3 to TRBJ2-5, with D hard to call. V was shortened by 2 bases and J by 3 bases, with 4 bases between the two germline ends. Germline V gives CDR1 MNHEY, CDR2 SVGEGT. The CDR3 runs 12 residues. In DNA form, the CDR3 reads TGTGCCAGCAGTTACAGGGAAGAGACCCAGTACTTC. Its protein product is CASSYREETQYF.

This clone showed up many times. The chain combines TRBV6-1 with TRBJ2-5; tentative D call: TRBD1 (7 bases). Germline CDR1 is MNHNS and CDR2 is SASEGT. V was trimmed by 4 bases and J by 4 bases, leaving 13 bases between them. The CDR3 length is 14 residues. As DNA, the CDR3 is TGTGCCAGCAGTGGAGGAGGGGGCGCAGAGACCCAGTACTTC. It is translated as CASSGGGGAETQYF.

This clone appeared many times. The J gene is TRBJ1-2, the V gene TRBV2; D unclear. The CDR3 sequence is 12 residues long. Per germline, CDR1 SNHLY and CDR2 FYNNEI. V dropped 3 bases and J dropped 4 bases, with 6 bases sitting between them. CDR3 in amino acids: CASSDPSYGYTF. The DNA for the CDR3 is TGTGCCAGCAGTGACCCATCCTATGGCTACACCTTC.

The rearrangement uses TRBV4-2 and TRBJ2-6, with 9 bases identical to TRBD1. Germline trimming cut 3 bases from V and 1 base from J; bases unmatched to any gene: 4. This CDR3 spans 17 amino acids. CDR1 is LGHNA, CDR2 YNFKEQ, per germline. For the CDR3, the DNA is TGTGCCAGCAGCCAGGGACAGGGTAAGTCTGGGGCCAACGTCCTGACTTTC. Encoded protein: CASSQGQGKSGANVLTF.

This clone was recorded many times. Here the CDR3 reads CASSQDRTGHTGELFF. CDR3 coding DNA: TGCGCCAGCAGCCAAGATAGGACAGGGCACACCGGGGAGCTGTTTTTT. The gene calls are TRBV4-3 and TRBJ2-2, with 8 positions matching TRBD1. CDR3 length: 16 amino acids. With 0 bases clipped from V and 3 bases from J, the junction kept 3 bases outside the gene matches. Germline V lookup: CDR1 LGHNA, CDR2 YSLEER.

This clone was observed at least ten times. This chain connects TRBV5-5 to TRBJ1-2; 7 nucleotides line up with TRBD1. The CDR3 is 15 residues long. J gave up 5 bases and V 6 bases, and 13 bases lay outside the gene matches. The germline CDR1 and CDR2 sequences are SGHKS and YYEKEE (reference sequence). The CDR3 here is CASTTGQETLYGYTF. Written as DNA, the CDR3 is TGTGCCAGCACCACTGGACAGGAAACCCTTTATGGCTACACCTTC.

This clone was counted at least ten times. J is TRBJ1-5 and V is TRBV19; possible D gene TRBD1, 5 bases. From germline, CDR1 is LNHDA and CDR2 SQIVND (reference sequence). CDR3 size: 17 residues. V lost 3 bases and J 6 bases, leaving 21 bases between the germline ends. This CDR3 reads CASSILVGRGEGQPQHF. The DNA for the CDR3 is TGTGCCAGTAGTATTCTGGTCGGTCGGGGGGAGGGTCAGCCCCAGCATTTT.

Many counts were recorded for this clone. The chain uses TRBV27 and TRBJ2-2; D is perhaps TRBD1 (5 bases). This CDR3 contains 15 residues. Germline loops: CDR1 MNHEY, CDR2 SMNVEV (reference sequence). The germline V and J ends were trimmed by 10 bases and 2 bases, with 17 bases remaining between them. The CDR3 sequence is CATQSTRENTGELFF. DNA for the CDR3: TGTGCCACCCAGTCCACCAGGGAAAACACCGGGGAGCTGTTTTTT.

This clone has a count of ten or more. The chain recombines TRBV12-3 or TRBV12-4 with TRBJ2-7; no clear D. This CDR3 is 11 amino acids long. Trimming stripped 2 bases from V and 3 bases from J, with 2 bases between. CDR3 coding DNA: TGTGCCAGCAGTTTACACTACGAGCAGTACTTC. It specifies CASSLHYEQYF.

This clone was seen ten or more times. The CDR3 DNA is TGTGCCAGCAGTTCGGGTCGATCATTGAGCTCTGGAAACACCATATATTTT. The encoded protein is CASSSGRSLSSGNTIYF. The chain joins TRBV12-3 or TRBV12-4 to TRBJ1-3; D gene uncertain. Trimming removed 4 bases at V and 0 bases at J, with 16 bases between. This CDR3 is 17 amino acids long.

The V and J genes are TRBV13 and TRBJ1-2, with a tentative D call TRBD1 (6 bases). CDR1 is PRHDT and CDR2 is FYEKMQ in the germline V gene (reference sequence). The V gene lost 3 bases and the J gene lost 6 bases, with 8 bases spanning the gap. The CDR3 covers 12 residues. The CDR3 sequence is CASSLGADGYTF. The DNA for the CDR3 is TGTGCCAGCAGCTTGGGGGCAGATGGCTACACCTTC.

This clone was seen many times. The gene calls are TRBV4-3 and TRBJ2-7; 11 bases agree with TRBD2. The ends lost 5 bases at V and 4 bases at J; junction bases unmatched: 16. The germline V gene has CDR1 LGHNA and CDR2 YSLEER. This CDR3 has 18 amino acids. The CDR3 is CASSASPTSGGTTYEQYF. In DNA, the CDR3 is TGCGCCAGCAGCGCAAGCCCCACTAGCGGGGGAACGACTTACGAGCAGTACTTC.

The rearrangement uses TRBV6-2 or TRBV6-3 and TRBJ2-7; D might be TRBD1 (6 bases). The V end was cut by 4 bases, the J end by 2 bases, with 9 bases between. The CDR3 covers 13 residues. Germline V gene lookup returns CDR1 MNHEY and CDR2 SVGEGT. The CDR3 coding sequence is TGTGCCAGCAGTTGGGGGCGAACCTACGAGCAGTACTTC. Protein sequence: CASSWGRTYEQYF.

This clone was seen ten or more times. The chain couples TRBV6-6 to TRBJ1-2; 10 bases align to TRBD1. Germline trimming cut 6 bases from V and 1 base from J; bases unmatched to any gene: 5. The CDR3 has 15 residues. Germline CDR1 is MNHNY and CDR2 is SVGAGI (reference sequence). The CDR3 DNA reads as TGTGCCAGCAGACCGGGACAGGGGATTAACTATGGCTACACCTTC. Its translation is CASRPGQGINYGYTF.

This clone has more than one count but fewer than ten. The gene calls are TRBV5-5 and TRBJ1-5; 10 bases are a match to TRBD1. In germline, CDR1 is SGHKS, CDR2 YYEKEE (reference sequence). V was pared by 4 bases and J by 6 bases, with 1 base of the junction left unmatched. The length of the CDR3 is 13 residues. This CDR3 is CASSRQGAQPQHF. Written as DNA, the CDR3 is TGTGCCAGCAGCCGACAGGGGGCTCAGCCCCAGCATTTT.

This clone was seen many times. The chain has TRBV18 and TRBJ2-1; 12 positions agree with TRBD1. Per the germline V gene, CDR1 is KGHSH and CDR2 is LQKENI. This CDR3 has 15 residues. The trim removed 4 bases at V and 5 bases at J, leaving 3 bases unmatched. In nucleotides, the CDR3 is TGTGCCAGCTCACAGGGACAGGGGGCCAACAATGAGCAGTTCTTC. Amino acid sequence: CASSQGQGANNEQFF. Full variable domain (missing parts from reference TRBV18 and TRBJ2-1): NAGVMQNPRHLVRRRGQEARLRCSPMKGHSHVYWYRQLPEEGLKFMVYLQKENIIDESGMPKERFSAEFPKEGPSILRIQQVVRGDSAAYFCASSQGQGANNEQFFGPGTRLTVL.

The table lists this clone with many counts. This chain joins TRBV9 and TRBJ1-1, with TRBD1 matching over 7 bases. The CDR3 sequence is 15 residues long. V dropped 2 bases and J dropped 4; count of bases not matched to a gene: 8. Germline V gene sequence: CDR1 SGDLS, CDR2 YYNGEE. The CDR3 DNA is TGTGCCAGCAGCGTTTTACAGGGGAGCGTCACTGAAGCTTTCTTT. The encoded protein is CASSVLQGSVTEAFF.

The table lists this clone with many counts. The rearrangement links TRBV7-9 to TRBJ2-2; 10 nucleotides match TRBD1. This CDR3 region has 17 residues. Germline lookup yields CDR1 SEHNR and CDR2 FQNEAQ (reference sequence). With 5 bases clipped from V and 5 bases from J, the junction kept 11 bases outside the gene matches. The CDR3 loop is CASSALDRGVRTGELFF. The CDR3 nucleotides are TGTGCCAGCAGCGCTTTGGACAGGGGGGTGAGGACCGGGGAGCTGTTTTTT.

Many counts were recorded for this clone. J is TRBJ1-2 and V is TRBV12-3 or TRBV12-4, with D possibly being TRBD1 (5 bases). The V gene lost 3 bases and the J gene lost 8 bases, with 10 bases spanning the gap. This CDR3 contains 12 residues. The CDR3 bases are TGTGCCAGCAGTTTGGGGGGAAGGGGCTACACCTTC. This encodes CASSLGGRGYTF.

This clone was observed at least ten times. The chain recombines TRBV4-3 with TRBJ2-7, with D possibly being TRBD2 (7 bases). The V gene lost 8 bases and the J gene lost 2 bases, with 16 bases spanning the gap. The CDR3 spans 14 residues. Germline V lookup: CDR1 LGHNA, CDR2 YSLEER. The CDR3 here is CASGEGAGAYEQYF. As DNA, the CDR3 is TGCGCCAGCGGGGAGGGCGCAGGGGCCTACGAGCAGTACTTC.

This clone was seen a few times. The chain is built from TRBV5-6 and TRBJ2-2; unclear D gene. The V gene's germline CDR1 is SGHDT and CDR2 YYEEEE. The CDR3 totals 15 residues. Trimming removed 2 bases from V and 3 bases from J, with 11 bases in between. This chain's CDR3 is CASSFLGWDTGELFF. CDR3 DNA: TGTGCCAGCAGCTTTTTGGGCTGGGACACCGGGGAGCTGTTTTTT.